A single sample is the source of the 12 T cell receptor beta chains below, sequenced in a study of early T cells in non-severe SARS-CoV-2 infection. MiXCR, applied by TCRdb to the 5' RACE reads, yields one record per CDR3 protein. Seen here are just under 65,000 distinct CDR3 sequences, 5.5% to 7% observed once, and the top ten hold less than 3.5%. The sequencing used whole blood, collected at baseline. All receptors come from an adult who was a healthcare worker with PCR-confirmed SARS-CoV-2 infection or an uninfected control (not recorded which).

The CDR3, as DNA: TGTGCCAGCAGACGGGACAGGGCCGGCGGCTACACCTTC. Residues: CASRRDRAGGYTF. This chain links TRBV7-2 with TRBJ1-2, with 9 bases matching TRBD1. From germline, CDR1 is SGHTA and CDR2 FQGNSA. The CDR3 contains 13 residues. The V segment lost 6 bases and the J segment 8 bases; nucleotides outside the gene matches: 7.

This rearrangement joins TRBV7-6 to TRBJ2-7, with 9 bases identical to TRBD2. In germline, CDR1 is SGHVS, CDR2 FNYEAQ. Trimming took 1 base from V and 3 from J; bases not matched to a gene: 4. The CDR3 totals 15 residues. The CDR3 here is CASSLGSGGYYEQYF. As DNA, the CDR3 is TGTGCCAGCAGCTTAGGGAGCGGGGGGTACTACGAGCAGTACTTC.

This clonotype was observed a handful of times. The chain joins TRBV29-1 to TRBJ2-7, with D unresolved. The CDR3 extends over 12 amino acids. V lost 4 bases to trimming and J lost 1 base, with 8 bases between them. The germline V gene encodes CDR1 SQVTM and CDR2 ANQGSEA. The CDR3 loop is CSVGVRSYEQYF. The CDR3 nucleotides read TGCAGCGTTGGAGTAAGGTCCTACGAGCAGTACTTC.

This clonotype was observed at least ten times. The rearrangement uses TRBV29-1 and TRBJ2-1, with TRBD2 matching over 10 bases. The V gene end was trimmed by 8 bases and the J gene end by 5 bases; junction bases not matched to a gene: 18. The length of the CDR3 is 17 residues. Germline values: CDR1 SQVTM, CDR2 ANQGSEA. The CDR3 DNA reads as TGCAGCTCCGCCCGGGCTAGCGGGAGTGATCACGACAATGAGCAGTTCTTC. This encodes CSSARASGSDHDNEQFF.

This clonotype came up a few times. The rearrangement joins TRBV7-8 to TRBJ2-3; D is possibly TRBD1 (7 bases). Germline loops: CDR1 SGHVS, CDR2 FQNEAQ. The CDR3 contains 18 residues. Deletions cut 5 bases from V and 0 bases from J, with 21 bases between. Here the CDR3 reads CASSTAGQWFASTDTQYF. CDR3 bases: TGTGCCAGCAGCACGGCGGGACAGTGGTTCGCTAGCACAGATACGCAGTATTTT.

There are many counts of this clonotype. The V call is TRBV12-3 or TRBV12-4, the J call TRBJ2-5, with no clear D. The CDR3 runs 14 residues. Trimming shortened V by 3 bases and J by 4 bases, and 12 bases separated the two germline ends. The CDR3 nucleotides read TGTGCCAGCAGTTTGGGCACCACCGTAGAGACCCAGTACTTC. Translated, it gives CASSLGTTVETQYF.

This clonotype was observed at least ten times. This chain links TRBV20-1 with TRBJ2-7; 10 bases fit TRBD2. Losses at the gene ends were 3 bases for V and 0 bases for J; bases not matched to a gene: 5. The germline V gene encodes CDR1 DFQATT and CDR2 SNEGSKA (reference sequence). The CDR3 is 15 amino acids. The CDR3 reads CSARALAGLSYEQYF. The CDR3 DNA follows: TGCAGTGCTAGGGCACTAGCGGGGCTCTCCTACGAGCAGTACTTC.

The chain uses TRBV20-1 and TRBJ2-2; the D is unclear. This CDR3 spans 17 amino acids. The germline V gene encodes CDR1 DFQATT and CDR2 SNEGSKA (reference sequence). V was cut by 2 bases and J by 5 bases, with 21 bases left in between. CDR3 residues: CSARPILWPKETGELFF. Written as DNA, the CDR3 is TGCAGTGCTAGACCGATCCTTTGGCCAAAGGAGACCGGGGAGCTGTTTTTT.

Only a few counts were recorded for this clonotype. This chain connects TRBV12-3 or TRBV12-4 to TRBJ1-5; a possible D gene is TRBD1 (5 bases). The length of the CDR3 is 12 residues. V lost 10 bases to trimming and J lost 2 bases, with 9 bases between them. CDR3 amino acids: CAIRVGNQPQHF. The CDR3 nucleotides read TGTGCCATCAGGGTGGGCAATCAGCCCCAGCATTTT.

This clonotype was seen many times. V gene TRBV3-1 combines with J gene TRBJ2-1; a weak D match, TRBD1 (5 bases). The germline gives CDR1 LGHDT, CDR2 YNNKEL (reference sequence). Trimming stripped 1 base from V and 3 bases from J, with 22 bases between. The CDR3 extends over 19 amino acids. The CDR3 bases are TGTGCCAGCAGCCAAGGAAACCAAAACTCCAGGGTCGACTACAATGAGCAGTTCTTC. This codes for CASSQGNQNSRVDYNEQFF.

Many counts were recorded for this clonotype. The genes are TRBV4-2 and TRBJ2-1, with 11 bases identical to TRBD2. Germline trimming cut 5 bases from V and 6 bases from J; bases unmatched to any gene: 9. Germline CDR1 and CDR2: LGHNA and YNFKEQ. The CDR3 spans 16 residues. The CDR3 loop is CASSAQGLAEINEQFF. In DNA, the CDR3 is TGTGCCAGCAGCGCACAGGGACTAGCGGAGATCAATGAGCAGTTCTTC.

This clonotype was found many times. The V and J genes are TRBV2 and TRBJ2-6; a weak D match, TRBD2 (6 bases). The CDR3 consists of 14 residues. Trimming removed 7 bases from V and 0 bases from J, with 7 bases in between. Per germline, CDR1 SNHLY and CDR2 FYNNEI. CDR3 nucleotides: TGTGCCAGCACCGGGAGCTCTGGGGCCAACGTCCTGACTTTC. It translates to CASTGSSGANVLTF.